This T cell receptor (beta chain) was observed in a study of cytotoxic CD8 clonotypes in ibrutinib-treated CLL. Whole-study context: Partial response occurred in some 25 patients and complete response in 2; at median approximately 70 months, about 14 remained remitted and some 12 progressed.

From germline, CDR1 is SGHDN and CDR2 FVKESK. J gave up 5 bases and V 4 bases, and 7 bases lay outside the gene matches. The CDR3 loop spans 14 amino acids. Depths of 1 in 200,000 to 1 in 1 million T cells were the sequencing target. Some clones are missing from TCRdb's copy, which holds only in-frame ones; the method was immunoSEQ multiplex PCR. The profile shows approximately 46,000 clones, 60% to 75% of them singletons. This clone has just a few counts. The V and J genes are TRBV14 and TRBJ1-1, with 7 bases aligning to TRBD1. This clonotype was sampled from a human donor with chronic lymphocytic leukemia. The sequencing used PBMCs, collected after 12 months of ibrutinib treatment. As DNA, the CDR3 is TGTGCCAGCAGCCCGGACAGGATAAGGACTGAAGCTTTCTTT. Amino acids: CASSPDRIRTEAFF.